The sequence of this T cell receptor (beta chain) was determined in a study of Graves' ophthalmopathy and Graves' hyperthyroidism listed by TCRdb under 2018. For the wider study: Peripheral blood was collected at initial diagnosis, before any treatment. TCR beta repertoire signatures were used to distinguish Graves' ophthalmopathy from Graves' hyperthyroidism and to predict progression to ophthalmopathy. In total, 135 blood samples were TCR-sequenced: approximately 42 ophthalmopathy, roughly 80 hyperthyroidism and some 17 hyperthyroidism-to-ophthalmopathy patients. A discovery set of 90 to 100 patients (43 ophthalmopathy, approximately 58 stable hyperthyroidism) was enrolled to explore V-J signatures distinguishing ophthalmopathy from hyperthyroidism. The independent validation cohort included 18 to 20 hyperthyroidism patients plus 17 patients who later progressed from hyperthyroidism to ophthalmopathy. T-cell repertoires of thyroid tissue and blood were compared in about six hyperthyroidism patients. Once sampling was done, hyperthyroidism patients were given methimazole at a starting dose of 30 mg daily, while ophthalmopathy patients were given high-dose intravenous methylprednisolone. What the research found in general, with its limitations: In validation, the model predicted ophthalmopathy progression with more than 70% sensitivity and approximately 78% specificity; fewer than 15 predicted patients were CT-confirmed with GO in a median of around 6.5 months. Among expanded thyroid clonotypes with frequency above 0.001, most also showed up in blood, which suggests that blood repertoires may reflect the thyroid immune response. The 13-signature model separated ophthalmopathy from stable hyperthyroidism with 85% to 90% sensitivity and 81.08% specificity in cross-validation, and 80%/75% in the test set. Sample size was not predetermined statistically, and investigators were not blinded to group allocation.

Ten or more counts support this clonotype. Its cognate antigen has yet to be identified. Base qualities are missing; no much larger clone stands one base away. Ophthalmopathy patients were characterized by moderately to severely active disease, a Clinical Activity Score of at least 3, a NOSPECS grade of at least 4, and a disease duration under 3 months. Patients with other autoimmune diseases, uncontrolled infections, pregnancy or lactation were excluded from the study. Clinical symptoms, serum thyroxine, TRAb, thyroid ultrasound and orbital computed tomography formed the basis of the diagnosis. PBMCs were isolated from more than 9 ml of fresh peripheral blood by Ficoll-Paque density gradient centrifugation. Trizol reagent was used to extract the total RNA, and its quality was then checked on an Agilent 2100 Bioanalyzer. For repertoire sequencing, the TCR beta CDR3 regions were amplified from RNA transcripts. The first round was an RT-PCR using HTBI primers with the Qiagen OneStep RT-PCR kit, and this first round was followed by a second-round multiplex PCR, then size selection and purification. Libraries were sequenced paired-end with 100 bp reads on an Illumina HiSeq2000. The original pipeline was this. SOAPnuke was used to process the reads, throwing out any read that had adapters, had uncalled bases, had a mean Phred below 15, or lacked an exact constant-primer or identifier match. COPE v1.2.5 was used to merge high-quality paired reads. Each unique nucleotide sequence was treated as a clonotype, and MiTCR v1.1 was used to align the clonotypes to the IMGT TRB V, D and J references. Analysis was restricted to V-J combinations with a frequency above 0.0001, which covered about 99% of repertoires. A TCR clonal expansion and chaos score per V-J combination was defined as the ratio of F50 clonal expansion to chaos observed in the TCRdist matrix. Welch's t-statistics and random forest were used to reduce the features to 10 to 15 V-J combinations, which were then used as input to a naive Bayes classifier. The Morisita-Horn index was used to measure how similar the thyroid and blood repertoires were. Through fastp at Q25 and MiXCR, TCRdb rebuilt clones from the public reads, retaining in-frame beta chains. Rows with one shared CDR3 protein collapse into an entry with the most common genes and DNA. The authors' filters were not applied to this entry. Counted in this sample were about 240,000 distinct CDR3 sequences; less than 55% of them appeared once. Of the sample, approximately 44% falls within the top ten clones.

From the cysteine through the phenylalanine, the CDR3 covers 14 amino acids. CDR3 DNA only is kept here, 42 bases in frame from base 1. The junction shows trimming of 9 bases on V and 2 bases on J, plus 10 bases between the germline ends. According to the germline V gene, CDR1 reads KGHDR and CDR2 reads SFDVKD. This sequence was found in an adult man with Graves' ophthalmopathy. Material: peripheral blood. In this chain, TRBV24-1 is recombined with TRBJ2-6, with the D gene call left open. The DNA sequence reads TGTGCCACCGTGAGGATAACTGGGGCCAACGTCCTGACTTTC. Its protein reads: CATVRITGANVLTF.